The 9 T cell receptor beta chains listed next were all sequenced from one sample in a study of healthy donors' naive CD4 and CD8 T cells. TCR libraries were built from about 0.55 ug of total RNA by linear amplification. In TCRdb, the reads were re-called with MiXCR into one record per CDR3 protein. The sample yields some 190,000 distinct CDR3 sequences, about 76% seen once. Sequenced input: naive CD4+ and CD8+ T cells sorted from blood, pooled from several donors. Receptor source: a pool of human donors in good health; the sample pools cells from several healthy donors.

The rearrangement links TRBV6-4 to TRBJ2-3; unclear D gene. Trimming removed 2 bases from V and 2 bases from J, with 17 bases in between. The CDR3 covers 17 residues. Germline CDR1 MRHNA, CDR2 SNTAGT. The CDR3 DNA reads TGTGCCAGCAGTGACCGACCCAGAAATTCTCTCACAGATACGCAGTATTTT. Its translation: CASSDRPRNSLTDTQYF.

The rearrangement uses TRBV29-1 and TRBJ2-5; no clear D gene. Trimming shortened V by 5 bases and J by 2 bases, and 15 bases separated the two germline ends. The CDR3 consists of 14 residues. Germline V CDR1 and CDR2: SQVTM, ANQGSEA. DNA of the CDR3: TGCAGCGTTAACTGGTGGCAGCGTCAAGAGACCCAGTACTTC. It specifies CSVNWWQRQETQYF.

The gene calls are TRBV30 and TRBJ1-2, with D maybe TRBD1 (6 bases). V was trimmed by 3 bases and J by 4 bases, leaving 18 bases between them. CDR3 length equals 15 residues. Germline CDR1 and CDR2: GTSNPN and SVGIG (reference sequence). CDR3 sequence (DNA): TGTGCCTGGAGAAACAGGGTTCCTCTAGGCTATGGCTACACCTTC. This sequence encodes CAWRNRVPLGYGYTF.

V is TRBV18 and J is TRBJ2-5; D gene unclear. The CDR3 spans 17 residues. With 3 bases removed from V and 6 bases from J, the gap between germline ends came to 23 bases. The germline V gene encodes CDR1 KGHSH and CDR2 LQKENI. The CDR3 is CASSPFRMAPVEKTQYF. The DNA of the CDR3 is TGTGCCAGCTCACCGTTTCGGATGGCGCCCGTTGAGAAGACCCAGTACTTC.

The J gene is TRBJ2-7, the V gene TRBV19; D gene uncertain. Trimming took 2 bases from V and 3 from J, leaving 14 bases between them. CDR3 size: 15 residues. Germline CDR1 reads LNHDA; CDR2 reads SQIVND (reference sequence). The CDR3 DNA is TGTGCCAGTAGTATATTGGACGGCGCAAACTACGAGCAGTACTTC. Encoded protein: CASSILDGANYEQYF.

The genes are TRBV6-5 and TRBJ2-1, with D possibly matching TRBD1 (5 bases). The germline V and J ends were trimmed by 7 bases and 9 bases, with 16 bases remaining between them. The CDR3 covers 13 residues. Per the germline V gene, CDR1 is MNHEY and CDR2 is SVGAGI. The CDR3 loop reads CASNPDSLFEQFF. The CDR3 coding sequence is TGTGCCAGCAATCCAGACAGTTTATTTGAGCAGTTCTTC.

Concerning this clonotype: One end of the junction does not line up with germline, which may come from a read error. The V call is TRBV4-2, the J call TRBJ2-1, with TRBD2 matching 8 bases. Germline CDR1 and CDR2: LGHNA and YNFKEQ. The CDR3 has 14 amino acids. The CDR3 region is CASSQRLAQNEQFF. The CDR3 DNA sequence: TGCGCCAGCAGCCAACGACTAGCGCAAAATGAGCAGTTCTTC.

This chain joins TRBV18 and TRBJ2-1, with 10 bases that match TRBD2. V lost 3 bases, J lost 3 bases, and 11 bases stayed unmatched. The CDR3 sequence is 18 residues long. The germline V gene has CDR1 KGHSH and CDR2 LQKENI. The CDR3 bases are TGTGCCAGCTCACCTCGTTCTAGCGGGGGCCAGGGCTACAATGAGCAGTTCTTC. Translation: CASSPRSSGGQGYNEQFF.

The rearrangement uses TRBV28 and TRBJ2-3, with no clear D. Germline CDR1 is MDHEN and CDR2 is SYDVKM. This CDR3 has 15 residues. V was pared by 3 bases and J by 0 bases, with 10 bases between. The CDR3 protein is CASSFASSSTDTQYF. The CDR3 DNA is TGTGCCAGCAGTTTTGCTAGTTCCAGCACAGATACGCAGTATTTT. Drawing the rest from reference TRBV28 and TRBJ2-3, the complete variable domain is DVKVTQSSRYLVKRTGEKVFLECVQDMDHENMFWYRQDPGLGLRLIYFSYDVKMKEKGDIPEGYSVSREKKERFSLILESASTNQTSMYLCASSFASSSTDTQYFGPGTRLTVL.